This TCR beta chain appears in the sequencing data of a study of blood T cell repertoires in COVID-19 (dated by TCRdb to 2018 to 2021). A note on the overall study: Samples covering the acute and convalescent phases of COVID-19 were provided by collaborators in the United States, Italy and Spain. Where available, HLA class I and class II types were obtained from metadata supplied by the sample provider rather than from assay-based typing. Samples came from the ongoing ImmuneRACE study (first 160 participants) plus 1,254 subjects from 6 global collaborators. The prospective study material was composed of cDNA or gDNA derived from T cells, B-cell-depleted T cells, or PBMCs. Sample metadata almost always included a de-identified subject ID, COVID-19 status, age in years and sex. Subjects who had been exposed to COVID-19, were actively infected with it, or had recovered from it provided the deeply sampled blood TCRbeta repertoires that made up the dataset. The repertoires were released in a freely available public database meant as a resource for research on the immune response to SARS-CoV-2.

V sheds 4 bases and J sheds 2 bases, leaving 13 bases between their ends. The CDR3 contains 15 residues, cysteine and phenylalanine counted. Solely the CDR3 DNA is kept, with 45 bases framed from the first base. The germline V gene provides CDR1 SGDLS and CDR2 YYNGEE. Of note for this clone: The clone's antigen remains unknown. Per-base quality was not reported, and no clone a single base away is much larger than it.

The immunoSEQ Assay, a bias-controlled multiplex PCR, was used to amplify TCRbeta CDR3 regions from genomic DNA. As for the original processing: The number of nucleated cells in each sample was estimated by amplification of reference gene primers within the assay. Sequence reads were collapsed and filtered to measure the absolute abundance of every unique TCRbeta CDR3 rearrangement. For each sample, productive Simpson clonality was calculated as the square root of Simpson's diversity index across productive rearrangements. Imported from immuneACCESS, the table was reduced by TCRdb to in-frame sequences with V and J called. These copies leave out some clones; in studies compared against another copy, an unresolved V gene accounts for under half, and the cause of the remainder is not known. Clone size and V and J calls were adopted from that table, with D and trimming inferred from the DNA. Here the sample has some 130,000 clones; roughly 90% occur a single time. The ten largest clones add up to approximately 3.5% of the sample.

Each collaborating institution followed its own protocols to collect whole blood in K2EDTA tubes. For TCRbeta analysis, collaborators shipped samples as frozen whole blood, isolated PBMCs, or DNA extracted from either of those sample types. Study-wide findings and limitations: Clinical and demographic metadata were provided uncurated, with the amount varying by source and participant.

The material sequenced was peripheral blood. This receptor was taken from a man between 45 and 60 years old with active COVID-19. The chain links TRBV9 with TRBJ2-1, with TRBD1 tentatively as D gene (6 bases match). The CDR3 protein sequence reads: CASSPQQGAYNEQFF. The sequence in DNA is TGTGCCAGCAGCCCTCAACAGGGTGCCTACAATGAGCAGTTCTTC.